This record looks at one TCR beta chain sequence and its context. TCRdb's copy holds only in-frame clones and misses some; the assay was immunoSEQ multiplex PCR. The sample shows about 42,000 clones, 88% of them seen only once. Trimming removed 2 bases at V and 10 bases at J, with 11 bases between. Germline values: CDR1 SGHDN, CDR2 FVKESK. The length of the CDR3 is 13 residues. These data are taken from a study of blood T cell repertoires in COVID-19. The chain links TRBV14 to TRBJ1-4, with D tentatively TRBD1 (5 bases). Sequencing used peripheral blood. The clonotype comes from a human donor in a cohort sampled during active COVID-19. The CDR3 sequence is CASSQRTGGKLFF. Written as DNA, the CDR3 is TGTGCCAGCAGCCAAAGGACGGGGGGAAAACTGTTTTTT.